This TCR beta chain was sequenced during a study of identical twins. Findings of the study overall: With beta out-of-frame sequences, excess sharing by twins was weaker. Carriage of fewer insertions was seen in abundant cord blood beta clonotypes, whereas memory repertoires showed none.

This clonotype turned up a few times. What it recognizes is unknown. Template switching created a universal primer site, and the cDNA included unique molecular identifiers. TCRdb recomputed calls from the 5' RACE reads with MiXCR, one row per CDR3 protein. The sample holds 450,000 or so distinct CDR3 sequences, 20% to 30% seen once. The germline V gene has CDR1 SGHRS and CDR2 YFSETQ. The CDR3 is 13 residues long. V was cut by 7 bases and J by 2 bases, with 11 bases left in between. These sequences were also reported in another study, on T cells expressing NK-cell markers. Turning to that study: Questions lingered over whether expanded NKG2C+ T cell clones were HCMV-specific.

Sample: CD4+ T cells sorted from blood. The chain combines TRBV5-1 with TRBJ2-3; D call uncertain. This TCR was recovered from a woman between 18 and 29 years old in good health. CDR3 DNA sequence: TGCGCCAGCGGAGACCGAATCACAGATACGCAGTATTTT. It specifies CASGDRITDTQYF.